These 2 T cell receptor beta chains share one sample of origin, sequenced in a study of post-analysis software for immune sequencing data. Study results and caveats: Patients used about 5 TRBV segments, including TRBV5-6, TRBV5-1 and TRBV20-1, more often than controls.

Prepared TCR beta cDNA libraries contained unique molecular identifiers. TCRdb fed the PCR reads into MiXCR, producing one record per CDR3 protein. The table lists about 400,000 distinct CDR3 sequences, roughly 38% of them singletons. The antigens for these receptors are not known. The sequenced sample was blood. All receptors come from a girl between 10 and 17 years old with multiple sclerosis.

This chain uses TRBV9 with TRBJ2-3; D remains ambiguous. Germline V gene data show CDR1 as SGDLS and CDR2 as YYNGEE. This CDR3 has 15 amino acids. The V and J ends lost 4 bases and 1 base respectively, with 13 bases between them. CDR3 in amino acids: CASSPRQVRTDTQYF. DNA for the CDR3: TGTGCCAGCAGCCCTCGGCAGGTCCGCACAGATACGCAGTATTTT.

At least ten counts were recorded for this clonotype. This chain uses TRBV20-1 with TRBJ2-7; D gene uncertain. Trimming took off 5 bases at V and 1 base at J, with 12 bases between the two ends. Germline V gives CDR1 DFQATT, CDR2 SNEGSKA (reference sequence). This CDR3 has 13 amino acids. As DNA, the CDR3 is TGCAGTGCTTACATTACAGCTTCCTACGAGCAGTACTTC. Translating it yields CSAYITASYEQYF.